This TCR beta chain was captured in a study of T cell repertoires in cytomegalovirus infection. Looking at the study overall: Matching HLA type and CMV infection were both indicated by public TCR beta signatures.

MiXCR, applied by TCRdb to the reads, yields one record per CDR3 protein. Of nearly 550,000 distinct CDR3 sequences in the sample, about 15% were seen once. The CDR3 has 19 residues. The V segment lost 3 bases and the J segment 0 bases; nucleotides outside the gene matches: 14. Looked up from germline, CDR1 is LGHNA and CDR2 is YNFKEQ. This clonotype has ten or more counts. Specimen: CD8+ T cells from PBMCs. This TCR came from a human donor in good health (CMV status not recorded). Some clones in this sample may be carry-over from other donors' samples. The chain couples TRBV4-2 to TRBJ2-3, with 8 bases lining up with TRBD2. CDR3 coding DNA: TGTGCCAGCAGCCAGACGTGGGCGGGGGGACATTCTAGCACAGATACGCAGTATTTT. Translating it yields CASSQTWAGGHSSTDTQYF.